This T cell receptor (beta chain) was captured in a study of naive and memory T cell subsets. The study's findings and limits: Potentially, T cell activation and differentiation skew this RNA-based measurement.

An oligonucleotide containing a UMI was ligated to the 3' end of TCR cDNA. Amplification of ligated cDNA took four PCR rounds with SP2 and nested alpha and beta constant primers. MiXCR was run by TCRdb on the 5' RACE reads, yielding one entry per CDR3 protein. The data hold approximately 32,000 distinct CDR3 sequences, with over 15% observed a single time. Concerning this clonotype: Antigen: not known.

The CDR3 runs 17 residues. V lost 8 bases and J lost 4, with 25 bases in between. The chain carries TRBV12-3 or TRBV12-4 and TRBJ2-3; D is perhaps TRBD2 (6 bases). This clonotype originated in a female donor in good health. CDR3 region: CASAPQESGPGSDTQYF. In DNA, the CDR3 is TGTGCCAGCGCACCTCAGGAAAGCGGGCCGGGGTCAGATACGCAGTATTTT.